The 20 T cell receptor beta chains in this list originate from one sample, sequenced in a study of blood T cell repertoires in COVID-19. Some clones are missing from TCRdb's copy, which holds only in-frame ones; the method was immunoSEQ multiplex PCR. The sample carries about 140,000 clones, 88% recorded once. The material sequenced was peripheral blood. These receptors all stem from a man between 60 and 75 years old with active or convalescent COVID-19.

The chain joins TRBV6-5 to TRBJ1-5; TRBD1 matches 8 bases. Germline V gene sequence: CDR1 MNHEY, CDR2 SVGAGI. V was clipped by 6 bases and J by 7 bases; unmatched bases: 11. The CDR3 contains 15 residues. The CDR3 sequence: CASSHSGGESQPQHF. The CDR3 nucleotides are TGTGCCAGCAGCCACTCAGGGGGCGAGAGCCAGCCCCAGCATTTT.

V gene TRBV4-3 combines with J gene TRBJ1-5; D is possibly TRBD1 (6 bases). The CDR3 is made up of 15 amino acids. Trimming stripped 3 bases from V and 3 bases from J, with 12 bases between. Germline V gene data show CDR1 as LGHNA and CDR2 as YSLEER. The chain's CDR3 is CASSHDRFANQPQHF. The CDR3 DNA is TGCGCCAGCAGCCACGACAGGTTTGCCAATCAGCCCCAGCATTTT.

The CDR3 nucleotides read TGTGCCAGCAGTTTCGCGGGCAGAGGGACTAGCTACCACGAGCAGTACTTC. Its protein is CASSFAGRGTSYHEQYF. The rearrangement links TRBV28 to TRBJ2-7; TRBD2 matches at 9 bases. This CDR3 comprises 17 residues. CDR1 MDHEN and CDR2 SYDVKM come from the germline V gene. V shed 3 bases, J shed 5 bases, and the junction held 14 bases outside the gene matches.

CDR3 in amino acids: CATSSRDRGLAFF. CDR3 sequence (DNA): TGTGCCACCAGCAGCAGGGACAGGGGGCTTGCTTTCTTT. The rearrangement joins TRBV15 to TRBJ1-1; 12 bases agree with TRBD1. CDR3 size: 13 residues. J was trimmed by 11 bases and V by 3 bases; bases with no gene match: 4. Germline CDR1 reads LNHNV; CDR2 reads YYDKDF (reference sequence). Variable domain in full (rest from reference TRBV15 and TRBJ1-1): DAMVIQNPRYQVTQFGKPVTLSCSQTLNHNVMYWYQQKSSQAPKLLFHYYDKDFNNEADTPDNFQSRRPNTSFCFLDIRSPGLGDTAMYLCATSSRDRGLAFFGQGTRLTVV.

This clone was found a few times. The V call is TRBV3-1 (or the pseudogene TRBV3-2), the J call TRBJ2-3; a possible D gene is TRBD1 (5 bases). The CDR3 spans 16 residues. The germline V gene encodes CDR1 LGHDT and CDR2 YNNKEL (reference sequence). Trimming removed 0 bases at V and 4 bases at J, with 14 bases between. CDR3 in DNA: TGTGCCAGCAGCCAAGATAAAGGGGCGCGTGCAGATACGCAGTATTTT. Protein product: CASSQDKGARADTQYF.

The genes are TRBV7-9 and TRBJ2-4; D perhaps matches TRBD2 (5 bases). The V and J ends lost 5 bases and 0 bases respectively, with 8 bases between them. Looked up from germline, CDR1 is SEHNR and CDR2 is FQNEAQ (reference sequence). There are 14 residues in the CDR3. In nucleotides, the CDR3 is TGTGCCAGCAGCGAAGAGGGAGCCAAAAACATTCAGTACTTC. This encodes CASSEEGAKNIQYF.

The CDR3 DNA is TGTGCCAGTAGTATAGCACAGGGTGCAACGTCCGAGCAGTACTTC. This translates into CASSIAQGATSEQYF. The chain carries TRBV19 and TRBJ2-7; D may be TRBD1 (6 bases). The CDR3 contains 15 residues. Per germline, CDR1 LNHDA and CDR2 SQIVND (reference sequence). The germline V and J ends were trimmed by 1 base and 6 bases, with 16 bases remaining between them.

This clone has a single count. This rearrangement joins TRBV4-1 to TRBJ2-5; D might be TRBD2 (6 bases). Between the trimmed V and J ends, which lost 4 bases and 2 bases, there was a span of 14 bases. The V gene's germline CDR1 is MGHRA and CDR2 YSYEKL. The CDR3 has 15 residues. The CDR3 DNA is TGCGCCAGCAGCCCGCGGGACGGCCGACAAGAGACCCAGTACTTC. Translated: CASSPRDGRQETQYF.

V is TRBV29-1 and J is TRBJ2-1; 10 bases are shared with TRBD2. This CDR3 contains 15 residues. Trimming took 3 bases from V and 4 from J; bases not matched to a gene: 6. From germline, CDR1 is SQVTM and CDR2 ANQGSEA. The CDR3 loop reads CSVDRLAGEYNEQFF. CDR3 nucleotides: TGCAGCGTTGATCGCCTAGCGGGGGAATACAATGAGCAGTTCTTC.

This clone was picked up one time. The genes are TRBV24-1 and TRBJ2-4; D gene unclear. CDR1 is KGHDR and CDR2 is SFDVKD in the germline V gene. Trimming removed 6 bases from V and 1 base from J, with 12 bases in between. The CDR3 has 15 residues. In DNA form, the CDR3 reads TGTGCCACCAGTCCGGGTGGTGCGGCCAAAAACATTCAGTACTTC. The encoded protein is CATSPGGAAKNIQYF.

The chain employs TRBV7-9 and TRBJ2-3, with 8 bases lining up with TRBD2. This CDR3 contains 15 residues. Germline lookup yields CDR1 SEHNR and CDR2 FQNEAQ (reference sequence). V lost 6 bases and J lost 4; bases outside the gene matches: 9. The CDR3 coding sequence is TGTGCCAGCAGACCCAGCGGGAGACGAGCAGATACGCAGTATTTT. As protein: CASRPSGRRADTQYF. The whole variable domain, filled in from reference TRBV7-9 and TRBJ2-3, reads DTGVSQNPRHKITKRGQNVTFRCDPISEHNRLYWYRQTLGQGPEFLTYFQNEAQLEKSRLLSDRFSAERPKGSFSTLEIQRTEQGDSAMYLCASRPSGRRADTQYFGPGTRLTVL.

J is TRBJ2-7 and V is TRBV19; 7 nucleotides agree with TRBD1. The length of the CDR3 is 14 residues. The J segment lost 5 bases and the V segment lost 5 bases, leaving 9 bases of the junction unmatched. CDR1 and CDR2 from the germline V gene are LNHDA and SQIVND (reference sequence). The CDR3 region has the DNA TGTGCCAGTAGTCCCCGGACAGGTATCCACGAGCAGTACTTC. It translates to CASSPRTGIHEQYF.

V and J are TRBV5-1 and TRBJ2-1; D is possibly TRBD2 (5 bases). Germline CDR1 SGHRS, CDR2 YFSETQ. V lost 2 bases to trimming and J lost 6 bases, with 15 bases between them. The CDR3 consists of 15 residues. The CDR3 is CASSFSAGRGNEQFF. The CDR3 bases are TGCGCCAGCAGCTTTTCGGCAGGTCGGGGCAATGAGCAGTTCTTC.

The chain is built from TRBV7-3 and TRBJ2-1; 13 bases match TRBD2. There are 16 residues in the CDR3. The germline V gene encodes CDR1 SGHTA and CDR2 FQGTGA. V gave up 1 base and J gave up 3 bases; unmatched junction bases: 0. As DNA, the CDR3 is TGTGCCAGCAGCTTAAGGACTAGCGGGAGCTACAATGAGCAGTTCTTC. Protein sequence: CASSLRTSGSYNEQFF. Variable domain in full (rest from reference TRBV7-3 and TRBJ2-1): GAGVSQTPSNKVTEKGKYVELRCDPISGHTALYWYRQSLGQGPEFLIYFQGTGAADDSGLPNDRFFAVRPEGSVSTLKIQRTERGDSAVYLCASSLRTSGSYNEQFFGPGTRLTVL.

As for this clone: At one of its ends the junction is not consistent with the germline gene, which may arise from a read error. This chain links TRBV5-1 with TRBJ2-2, with 7 positions matching TRBD1. CDR1 SGHRS and CDR2 YFSETQ come from the germline V gene. The CDR3 contains 15 residues. CDR3 nucleotides: TGCGCCACCAGCGTCAGGGGGAGGAACACCGGGGAGCTGTTTTTT. It is translated as CATSVRGRNTGELFF.

This clone was seen once. This sequence joins TRBV4-3 and TRBJ2-1; tentatively, D is TRBD1 (5 bases). Per germline, CDR1 LGHNA and CDR2 YSLEER. V was clipped by 4 bases and J by 4 bases, with 11 bases between them. This CDR3 has 14 amino acids. The CDR3 spells CASSPRGSYNEQFF. The CDR3 DNA sequence: TGCGCCAGCAGCCCTAGGGGATCTTACAATGAGCAGTTCTTC.

This chain uses TRBV23-1 with TRBJ2-2, with 8 bases identical to TRBD2. TRBV23-1 is marked as an open reading frame, function uncertain. The CDR3 length is 17 residues. V was pared by 8 bases and J by 2 bases, with 13 bases of the junction left unmatched. CDR3 DNA: TGCGCCAGCCCTGGGTGGTCTAGCGGGCTTAACACCGGGGAGCTGTTTTTT. Protein sequence: CASPGWSSGLNTGELFF.

This chain links TRBV7-9 with TRBJ2-1; D uncertain. Germline V gives CDR1 SEHNR, CDR2 FQNEAQ (reference sequence). The CDR3 totals 14 residues. Trimming took off 7 bases at V and 0 bases at J, with 10 bases between the two ends. The CDR3 DNA reads TGTGCCAGCATAGCCCGGAGCTCCTACAATGAGCAGTTCTTC. Its protein is CASIARSSYNEQFF.

J is TRBJ1-1 and V is TRBV28, with TRBD1 matching over 8 bases. This CDR3 comprises 15 residues. Per germline, CDR1 MDHEN and CDR2 SYDVKM. J lost 2 bases, V lost 6 bases, and 8 bases had no gene match. The CDR3 protein is CASRPGTGKNTEAFF. CDR3 in DNA: TGTGCCAGCAGACCCGGGACAGGAAAAAACACTGAAGCTTTCTTT.

The gene calls are TRBV14 and TRBJ2-5; D ambiguous. The CDR3 has 16 residues. Germline CDR1 SGHDN, CDR2 FVKESK. The germline V and J ends were trimmed by 1 base and 0 bases, with 12 bases remaining between them. The CDR3 reads CASSQGLMRNQETQYF. DNA for the CDR3: TGTGCCAGCAGCCAAGGCTTGATGAGGAACCAAGAGACCCAGTACTTC.